Following are 20 T cell receptor beta chains from one sample sequenced in a study of shared clonotypes between healthy human individuals. TCRdb's copy holds only in-frame clones and misses some; the assay was immunoSEQ multiplex PCR. The sample yields about 2.3 million clones, approximately 95% seen once. Sequenced sample: naive CD4+ T cells from PBMCs. Indicated subset: CD45RA+ positively selected. These receptors were taken from a man younger than 30 in good health. Some clones in this sample may be carry-over from other donors' samples.

The chain employs TRBV9 and TRBJ1-1, with TRBD1 as a possible D gene (5 bases). CDR1 is SGDLS and CDR2 is YYNGEE in the germline V gene. Trimming cost V 2 bases and J 7 bases, with 18 bases left between them. There are 15 residues in the CDR3. The CDR3 sequence is CASSVGDRGTGEAFF. DNA for the CDR3: TGTGCCAGCAGCGTCGGAGATAGGGGAACGGGTGAAGCTTTCTTT.

Remarks on this clone: The sample carries other DNA sequences with the same CDR3. This chain uses TRBV11-2 with TRBJ2-2, with unresolved D. Germline CDR1 SGHAT, CDR2 FQNNGV. This CDR3 has 14 residues. Trimming left V 3 bases short and J 0 bases short, with 5 bases between. CDR3 sequence: CASSLLANTGELFF. The CDR3 DNA reads as TGTGCCAGCAGCTTGTTAGCGAACACCGGGGAGCTGTTTTTT.

This clone has only one observation. V is TRBV14 and J is TRBJ2-7; TRBD2 matches 11 bases. From germline, CDR1 is SGHDN and CDR2 FVKESK. This CDR3 has 16 residues. The trim removed 3 bases at V and 0 bases at J, leaving 4 bases unmatched. The CDR3 reads CASSQYTSGSSYEQYF. CDR3 DNA sequence: TGTGCCAGCAGCCAGTATACTAGCGGGAGCTCCTACGAGCAGTACTTC.

The J gene is TRBJ1-2, the V gene TRBV7-9; TRBD1 agrees at 9 bases. J gave up 6 bases and V 6 bases, and 20 bases lay outside the gene matches. Per the germline V gene, CDR1 is SEHNR and CDR2 is FQNEAQ (reference sequence). The CDR3 is 18 amino acids. This CDR3 reads CASRARIRDREEEDGYTF. The CDR3, as DNA: TGTGCCAGCAGGGCCCGGATACGGGACAGGGAGGAAGAAGATGGCTACACCTTC.

V and J are TRBV10-3 and TRBJ1-4; D might be TRBD1 (5 bases). This CDR3 is built from 16 residues. In germline, CDR1 is ENHRY, CDR2 SYGVKD. With 2 bases removed from V and 0 bases from J, the gap between germline ends came to 10 bases. In DNA, the CDR3 is TGTGCCATCAGTGAGGGGGCAAAGGCAACTAATGAAAAACTGTTTTTT. This sequence encodes CAISEGAKATNEKLFF.

This chain connects TRBV5-1 to TRBJ2-4, with TRBD1 matching 10 bases. The CDR3 runs 17 residues. With 0 bases clipped from V and 1 base from J, the junction kept 4 bases outside the gene matches. Per germline, CDR1 SGHRS and CDR2 YFSETQ. CDR3 residues: CASSLAGGQGAKNIQYF. The CDR3 DNA sequence: TGCGCCAGCAGCTTGGCCGGGGGACAGGGGGCCAAAAACATTCAGTACTTC.

The rearrangement links TRBV27 to TRBJ2-1, with TRBD2 matching 12 bases. V was pared by 2 bases and J by 15 bases, with 5 bases of the junction left unmatched. Germline CDR1 and CDR2: MNHEY and SMNVEV (reference sequence). This CDR3 is 13 amino acids long. The CDR3 is CASSLSLAGGWFF. Here the CDR3 DNA reads TGTGCCAGCAGTTTAAGCCTAGCGGGAGGGTGGTTCTTC.

The chain employs TRBV23-1 and TRBJ2-7, with a tentative D call TRBD1 (5 bases). TRBV23-1 belongs to the ORF category, with a function that is uncertain. V was pared by 2 bases and J by 0 bases, with 11 bases between. The CDR3 is 15 amino acids. The CDR3 reads CASSQNGTGSYEQYF. CDR3 DNA: TGCGCCAGCAGTCAAAACGGTACAGGCTCCTACGAGCAGTACTTC.

The chain links TRBV7-9 to TRBJ2-3; D not certain. V was trimmed by 5 bases and J by 5 bases, leaving 11 bases between them. This CDR3 has 13 amino acids. Per the germline V gene, CDR1 is SEHNR and CDR2 is FQNEAQ (reference sequence). The CDR3 reads CASSRPGRDTQYF. The CDR3 DNA reads as TGTGCCAGCAGCCGCCCTGGAAGAGATACGCAGTATTTT.

The V call is TRBV10-3, the J call TRBJ2-7, with 11 positions matching TRBD1. V was clipped by 4 bases and J by 4 bases; unmatched bases: 3. The germline gives CDR1 ENHRY, CDR2 SYGVKD. The CDR3 covers 14 residues. This CDR3 reads CAISVGDRGYEQYF. CDR3 nucleotides: TGTGCCATCAGTGTCGGGGACAGGGGGTACGAGCAGTACTTC.

The chain links TRBV2 to TRBJ2-3; D uncertain. Germline V gene data show CDR1 as SNHLY and CDR2 as FYNNEI. The CDR3 contains 14 residues. Trimming left V 2 bases short and J 2 bases short, with 8 bases between. In DNA, the CDR3 is TGTGCCAGCAGTGAATCAGAACACACAGATACGCAGTATTTT. Protein: CASSESEHTDTQYF.

Comments on this clone: Different DNA sequences within this sample yield the same CDR3. The chain links TRBV28 to TRBJ1-2; a weak D match, TRBD1 (5 bases). The CDR3 extends over 12 amino acids. With 2 bases removed from V and 4 bases from J, the gap between germline ends came to 5 bases. Germline V gene data show CDR1 as MDHEN and CDR2 as SYDVKM. This CDR3 reads CASSLQGYGYTF. The CDR3 DNA sequence: TGTGCCAGCAGTTTACAGGGCTATGGCTACACCTTC.

The V call is TRBV2, the J call TRBJ2-5; the D is unclear. In germline, CDR1 is SNHLY, CDR2 FYNNEI. The CDR3 length is 13 residues. Trimming took 7 bases from V and 5 from J, leaving 14 bases between them. In DNA form, the CDR3 reads TGTGCCAGCAAGGAAGGAGATTGGGAGACCCAGTACTTC. Translation gives CASKEGDWETQYF.

This clone was detected only once. The J gene is TRBJ2-1, the V gene TRBV6-6; the D call may be TRBD1 or TRBD2 (7 bases each). V was shortened by 10 bases and J by 8 bases, with 27 bases between the two germline ends. Per the germline V gene, CDR1 is MNHNY and CDR2 is SVGAGI (reference sequence). This CDR3 has 16 amino acids. The CDR3 DNA is TGTGCCACCTCATCCAGGGGGGCGGGAGAGGGCCATGAGCAGTTCTTC. Its translation is CATSSRGAGEGHEQFF.

This clone appeared a single time. The chain links TRBV5-1 to TRBJ2-5; the D gene is possibly TRBD1 (6 bases). Germline V gives CDR1 SGHRS, CDR2 YFSETQ. Trimming took off 4 bases at V and 5 bases at J, with 12 bases between the two ends. This CDR3 is 13 amino acids long. The CDR3 DNA sequence: TGCGCCAGCAGCGTACAGGGTGCGGAGACCCAGTACTTC. Translated, it gives CASSVQGAETQYF.

This CDR3 reads CASSLQRGLTQYF. The CDR3, as DNA: TGTGCCAGCAGTTTACAAAGGGGTCTGACCCAGTACTTC. The chain recombines TRBV28 with TRBJ2-5; a possible D gene is TRBD1 (5 bases). V was pared by 2 bases and J by 7 bases, with 11 bases between. This CDR3 has 13 amino acids. Germline V gives CDR1 MDHEN, CDR2 SYDVKM.

V is TRBV30 and J is TRBJ1-3, with TRBD1 matching 7 bases. The CDR3 length is 14 residues. From germline, CDR1 is GTSNPN and CDR2 SVGIG (reference sequence). After removal of 7 bases from V and 4 bases from J, the junction contained 10 bases not matched to a gene. Written as DNA, the CDR3 is TGTGCCTCCCAGCCGCAGGGGGAAGGAAACACCATATATTTT. This gives the protein CASQPQGEGNTIYF.

The rearrangement joins TRBV27 to TRBJ2-1, with D possibly being TRBD2 (5 bases). Germline CDR1 reads MNHEY; CDR2 reads SMNVEV (reference sequence). V was pared by 4 bases and J by 9 bases, with 13 bases between. The CDR3 totals 13 residues. This chain's CDR3 is CASSYEAGLEQFF. The CDR3 DNA follows: TGTGCCAGCAGTTATGAGGCGGGCCTTGAGCAGTTCTTC.

This chain joins TRBV7-6 and TRBJ1-5; D is possibly TRBD1 (5 bases). Trimming left V 5 bases short and J 4 bases short, with 18 bases between. There are 16 residues in the CDR3. Looked up from germline, CDR1 is SGHVS and CDR2 is FNYEAQ. The CDR3 loop is CASSRFSGLGNQPQHF. CDR3 DNA: TGTGCCAGCAGCCGATTTTCAGGGTTAGGGAATCAGCCCCAGCATTTT.

This chain uses TRBV9 with TRBJ1-1; D gene ambiguous. The V end lost 2 bases, the J end lost 0 bases, and 14 bases lay between the germline ends. The germline V gene encodes CDR1 SGDLS and CDR2 YYNGEE. The CDR3 is 16 amino acids. DNA for the CDR3: TGTGCCAGCAGCGTCGGTGCTGGAGGGCTGAACACTGAAGCTTTCTTT. This gives the protein CASSVGAGGLNTEAFF.